Presented here are 15 T cell receptor beta chains from one specimen sequenced in a study of T cells after yellow fever vaccination. Using its own MiXCR run on the 5' RACE reads, TCRdb lists one record per CDR3 protein. The table includes roughly 150,000 distinct CDR3 sequences, less than 8.5% detected once. The source was CD4+ T cells sorted from PBMCs, collected 10 days after the yellow fever booster vaccination. These TCRs come from a young man who received the YFV17D yellow fever vaccine.

The chain uses TRBV7-2 and TRBJ2-2; D unclear. V lost 3 bases to trimming and J lost 6 bases, with 8 bases between them. The germline V gene has CDR1 SGHTA and CDR2 FQGNSA. This CDR3 region has 13 residues. The CDR3 nucleotides are TGTGCCAGCAGCTTTAGAGACCCCGGGGAGCTGTTTTTT. As protein: CASSFRDPGELFF.

This clonotype was recorded many times. The chain has TRBV10-2 and TRBJ2-7; the D gene is possibly TRBD1 (6 bases). This CDR3 spans 15 amino acids. Germline lookup yields CDR1 WSHSY and CDR2 SAAADI. Between the trimmed V and J ends, which lost 6 bases and 4 bases, there was a span of 19 bases. The CDR3 sequence is CASSLTTGGLYEQYF. The CDR3 DNA reads TGCGCCAGCAGCCTGACGACAGGCGGTCTTTACGAGCAGTACTTC.

The sample holds a few counts of this clonotype. The V and J genes are TRBV12-3 or TRBV12-4 and TRBJ2-1; 8 positions match TRBD2. Unmatched junction bases numbered 13, after V lost 7 bases and J lost 8 bases. This CDR3 spans 15 amino acids. The CDR3 loop is CASTTGTGGPYEQFF. CDR3 bases: TGTGCCAGCACCACGGGAACGGGAGGGCCCTATGAGCAGTTCTTC.

This clonotype was seen repeatedly, ten times or more. Here the CDR3 reads CAISELGGGNQPQHF. CDR3 coding DNA: TGTGCCATCAGTGAATTAGGTGGTGGCAATCAGCCCCAGCATTTT. The V gene is TRBV10-3, the J gene TRBJ1-5; D unclear. This CDR3 comprises 15 residues. V was clipped by 3 bases and J by 2 bases, with 11 bases between them. Germline-derived CDR1 and CDR2 are ENHRY and SYGVKD.

The chain couples TRBV5-6 to TRBJ1-1; D possibly corresponds to TRBD1 (5 bases). The V end was cut by 1 base, the J end by 5 bases, with 9 bases between. The CDR3 spans 13 residues. Germline CDR1 and CDR2: SGHDT and YYEEEE. The DNA for the CDR3 is TGTGCCAGCAGCTTGCAGGGAGTAACTGAAGCTTTCTTT. Translating it yields CASSLQGVTEAFF.

This clonotype appeared many times. This sequence joins TRBV12-3 or TRBV12-4 and TRBJ1-1; a weak D match, TRBD1 (5 bases). The V gene lost 6 bases and the J gene lost 3 bases, with 17 bases spanning the gap. This CDR3 is 15 amino acids long. CDR3 DNA sequence: TGTGCCAGCAGAACCGGGACCGCGGTGCACACTGAAGCTTTCTTT. Translated, it gives CASRTGTAVHTEAFF.

A few counts support this clonotype. This sequence joins TRBV5-6 and TRBJ2-7; the D is unclear. In germline, CDR1 is SGHDT, CDR2 YYEEEE. Trimming stripped 0 bases from V and 3 bases from J, with 4 bases between. The CDR3 extends over 12 amino acids. CDR3 bases: TGTGCCAGCAGCTTGGCCAACTACGAGCAGTACTTC. Translation gives CASSLANYEQYF.

In its sample, this clonotype was seen many times. The chain employs TRBV5-1 and TRBJ2-3; 11 bases are a match to TRBD2. The germline CDR1 and CDR2 sequences are SGHRS and YFSETQ. J lost 0 bases, V lost 5 bases, and 2 bases had no gene match. The CDR3 has 15 residues. The CDR3 here is CASSLAGGSTDTQYF. The CDR3 DNA sequence: TGCGCCAGCAGTTTAGCGGGAGGGAGCACAGATACGCAGTATTTT.

This clonotype has ten or more counts. The J gene is TRBJ2-2, the V gene TRBV12-3 or TRBV12-4; no clear D gene. CDR3 length: 13 amino acids. V dropped 6 bases and J dropped 3 bases, with 8 bases sitting between them. This chain's CDR3 is CASRMRYTGELFF. CDR3 bases: TGTGCCAGCAGGATGCGGTACACCGGGGAGCTGTTTTTT.

This clonotype was seen ten or more times. The gene calls are TRBV5-1 and TRBJ1-2; D is perhaps TRBD1 (5 bases). Deletions cut 0 bases from V and 0 bases from J, with 15 bases between. Looked up from germline, CDR1 is SGHRS and CDR2 is YFSETQ. This CDR3 is 17 amino acids long. In nucleotides, the CDR3 is TGCGCCAGCAGCTTGGGGGAGATTGACAGAGCTAACTATGGCTACACCTTC. Residues: CASSLGEIDRANYGYTF.

This clonotype was detected many times. This rearrangement joins TRBV7-2 to TRBJ2-5, with D perhaps matching TRBD1 (5 bases). CDR1 and CDR2 from the germline V gene are SGHTA and FQGNSA. This CDR3 contains 14 residues. Trimming stripped 8 bases from V and 7 bases from J, with 20 bases between. The CDR3 sequence is CASSGGRVGGTQYF. The CDR3 DNA reads TGTGCCAGCTCAGGCGGCAGGGTCGGTGGGACCCAGTACTTC. Full variable domain (rest looked up from reference TRBV7-2 and TRBJ2-5): GAGVSQSPSNKVTEKGKDVELRCDPISGHTALYWYRQSLGQGLEFLIYFQGNSAPDKSGLPSDRFSAERTGGSVSTLTIQRTQQEDSAVYLCASSGGRVGGTQYFGPGTRLLVL.

The chain couples TRBV6-1 to TRBJ2-2; TRBD2 aligns across 8 bases. CDR3 length: 16 amino acids. Germline V gene sequence: CDR1 MNHNS, CDR2 SASEGT. V trimming: 8 bases; J trimming: 1 base; junction bases outside the gene matches: 9. The CDR3 protein is CASYTVGRENTGELFF. CDR3 bases: TGTGCCAGCTACACCGTCGGGAGGGAGAACACCGGGGAGCTGTTTTTT.

This clonotype was recorded at least ten times. The chain is built from TRBV3-1 and TRBJ2-3; 9 bases line up with TRBD2. The V gene end was trimmed by 5 bases and the J gene end by 4 bases; junction bases not matched to a gene: 16. The germline V gene has CDR1 LGHDT and CDR2 YNNKEL (reference sequence). The CDR3 is 18 amino acids. The CDR3, as DNA: TGTGCCAGCAGCGGGGAGAAAGGTAGCGGGAGAGTCTCAGATACGCAGTATTTT. Protein sequence: CASSGEKGSGRVSDTQYF.

The table lists this clonotype with many counts. V is TRBV2 and J is TRBJ2-1; possibly TRBD2 for D (6 bases). V was cut by 4 bases and J by 2 bases, with 12 bases left in between. This CDR3 is 15 amino acids long. Germline loops: CDR1 SNHLY, CDR2 FYNNEI. CDR3 coding DNA: TGTGCCAGCAGTGTACGGGAGCCGACCTACAATGAGCAGTTCTTC. It encodes CASSVREPTYNEQFF.

This clonotype was picked up many times. The V and J genes are TRBV3-1 and TRBJ1-1; unclear D gene. The CDR3 length is 16 residues. V was clipped by 3 bases and J by 3 bases, with 17 bases between them. Germline V gene lookup returns CDR1 LGHDT and CDR2 YNNKEL (reference sequence). The CDR3: CASSHVLGRSDTEAFF. CDR3 DNA: TGTGCCAGCAGCCATGTACTGGGGAGGTCGGACACTGAAGCTTTCTTT.